A selection of T cell receptor beta chains follows, all from one sample in a study of T cell responses to AZD1222 COVID-19 vaccine. Profiling relied on immunoSEQ multiplex PCR, and the TCRdb table lists in-frame clones only, not all of them. The table includes approximately 140,000 clones, about 91% detected once. The sequenced sample was peripheral blood, obtained on day 0 of AZD1222 vaccination. These TCRs come from an adult in good health. CDR3s include the opening cysteine and the closing phenylalanine or tryptophan. Fields, in order: clone size, J gene, V gene, D gene, CDR3 DNA, CDR3 protein. The D gene is left open where the match is weak. Expanded clones are given a class, and other clones once, few, many or no size at all.

NA TRBJ2-2 TRBV19 TRBD1 TGTGCCAGTAGTTTACCGACAGGGGGAGGGTCCGGGGAGCTGTTTTTT CASSLPTGGGSGELFF
NA TRBJ1-5 TRBV19 NA TGTGCCAGTAGTACCCTGCATCAGCCCCAGCATTTT CASSTLHQPQHF
NA TRBJ2-2 TRBV18 NA TGTGCCAGCTCACCCGGGGAGAACACCGGGGAGCTGTTTTTT CASSPGENTGELFF
NA TRBJ1-5 TRBV24-1 NA TGTGCCACCAGTGATTCGTCGGGGTTTTGGAACAATCAGCCCCAGCATTTT CATSDSSGFWNNQPQHF
NA TRBJ2-7 TRBV29-1 NA TGCAGCGTTGAAGATGGGAGGAGTCCCCAGGGTAACGAGCAGTACTTC CSVEDGRSPQGNEQYF
once TRBJ1-1 TRBV28 TRBD1 TGTGCCAGCAGTTCCTTCGAAAACAGGGGGGACGGGACTGAAGCTTTCTTT CASSSFENRGDGTEAFF
NA TRBJ1-3 TRBV5-4 NA TGTGCCAGCAGCTTGGGGGGCCGGGGGACAAGCTCTGGAAACACCATATATTTT CASSLGGRGTSSGNTIYF
NA TRBJ1-6 TRBV6-1 NA TGTGCCAGCAGTGAAGACTGGACGGCGAGCTCCTATAATTCACCCCTCCACTTT CASSEDWTASSYNSPLHF
NA TRBJ2-5 TRBV18 TRBD1 TGTGCCAGCTCACTACTTGGACAGGCCCAAGAGACCCAGTACTTC CASSLLGQAQETQYF
NA TRBJ2-1 TRBV18 TRBD2 TGTGCCAGCTCACCACCCGCTAGCGGGAGGGCTGAGCAGTTCTTC CASSPPASGRAEQFF
NA TRBJ1-1 TRBV12-3/TRBV12-4 TRBD1 TGTGCCAGCAGACAGACAGGGGGTCGGGAAGCTTTCTTT CASRQTGGREAFF
once TRBJ1-1 TRBV10-3 NA TGTGCCATCAGTGAGCTGGGTACGTCGACTGAAGCTTTCTTT CAISELGTSTEAFF
NA TRBJ2-6 TRBV7-9 NA TGTGCCAGCAGCGGGGGGAACTCTGGGGCCAACGTCCTGACTTTC CASSGGNSGANVLTF
NA TRBJ1-2 TRBV27 TRBD1 TGTGCCAGCAGTTCATCGGCAGGGGGCGTGTGGAACTATGGCTACACCTTC CASSSSAGGVWNYGYTF
NA TRBJ1-4 TRBV13 TRBD1 TGTGCCAGCAGCCCACGGGGACAGGCTAATGAAAAACTGTTTTTT CASSPRGQANEKLFF
NA TRBJ2-7 TRBV6-5 NA TGTGCCAGCAGTTCCCTTTACAACTCCTACGAGCAGTACTTC CASSSLYNSYEQYF
NA TRBJ1-1 TRBV6-5 NA TGTGCCAGCAGCCTTCTGCAGGAGGCGACTGAAGCTTTCTTT CASSLLQEATEAFF
NA TRBJ1-4 TRBV5-4 NA TGTGCCAGCAGCCCCACCCCGCGGGACTCAAATGAAAAACTGTTTTTT CASSPTPRDSNEKLFF
NA TRBJ1-6 TRBV19 TRBD1 TGTGCCAGTAGTATCAGCAGGACAGGGAATAATTCACCCCTCCACTTT CASSISRTGNNSPLHF
once TRBJ2-1 TRBV28 TRBD2 TGTGCCAGCAGTCATTCGCGAGCGGGAGCCACCGAGCAGTTCTTC CASSHSRAGATEQFF
NA TRBJ2-1 TRBV6-2/TRBV6-3 TRBD1 TGTGCCAGCAGCACGGGACAGGGGGGCTACAATGAGCAGTTCTTC CASSTGQGGYNEQFF
NA TRBJ1-6 TRBV3-1/TRBV3-2 TRBD1 TGTGCCAGCAGCCAGTGGACAGGGAAGGAATCACCCCTCCACTTT CASSQWTGKESPLHF
NA TRBJ2-2 TRBV28 NA TGTGCCAGCACTGAGGCAGGGGTGATTACTCCTGCCGGGGAGCTGTTTTTT CASTEAGVITPAGELFF
NA TRBJ1-4 TRBV28 NA TGTGCCAGCAGACCCGGTGCGGCTAATGAAAAACTGTTTTTT CASRPGAANEKLFF
NA TRBJ2-2 TRBV11-3 NA TGTGCCAGCAGCCCCGAGGGCACCGGGGAGCTGTTTTTT CASSPEGTGELFF
NA TRBJ1-1 TRBV11-3 NA TGTGCCAGCAGCTTAGGGAGTGGACAGGAAGCTTTCTTT CASSLGSGQEAFF
NA TRBJ1-4 TRBV7-2 NA TGTGCCAGCAGCGGGCCTTTGGCAGGCGGAGGTGGCGAAAAACTGTTTTTT CASSGPLAGGGGEKLFF
NA TRBJ2-1 TRBV12-3/TRBV12-4 TRBD1 TGTGCCAGCAGGACGACAGGGATGAATGAGCAGTTCTTC CASRTTGMNEQFF
NA TRBJ2-5 TRBV6-2/TRBV6-3 TRBD2 TGTGCCAGCAGTTACCGGATTTTGGCGGGAGAGGTAGAGACCCAGTACTTC CASSYRILAGEVETQYF
NA TRBJ1-1 TRBV5-1 NA TGCGCCAGCAGCTTTCGGGGGAGAACCAACACTGAAGCTTTCTTT CASSFRGRTNTEAFF
NA TRBJ1-1 TRBV7-9 TRBD1 TGTGCCAGCAGCCCCCCCTCCGGGACAGGGAACATGAACACTGAAGCTTTCTTT CASSPPSGTGNMNTEAFF
NA TRBJ1-5 TRBV21-1 NA TGTGCCAGCAGCAAAGCCCGGGGACAGGGGTTAAATCAGCCCCAGCATTTT CASSKARGQGLNQPQHF
NA TRBJ2-2 TRBV2 NA TGTGCCAGCAGTGAAGTTCGACCAGGCCCTTCGAACACCGGGGAGCTGTTTTTT CASSEVRPGPSNTGELFF
once TRBJ2-1 TRBV14 TRBD1 TGTGCCAGCAGCCAAGACGTCGGCAGGGGGTACGGTAATGAGCAGTTCTTC CASSQDVGRGYGNEQFF
NA TRBJ1-2 TRBV7-9 NA TGTGCCAGCAGCACCTCCGGGTACGCAATAGGGTACACCTTC CASSTSGYAIGYTF
NA TRBJ1-1 TRBV10-3 NA TGTGCCATCAGTGAGACGGGAAGGGTCATGAACACTGAAGCTTTCTTT CAISETGRVMNTEAFF
NA TRBJ2-5 TRBV9 TRBD2 TGTGCCAGCAGCGTAGACCCCCTAGCGGGAGTAAAGGCGACCCAGTACTTC CASSVDPLAGVKATQYF
NA TRBJ2-2 TRBV14 NA TGTGCCAGCAGCGTCCGGCGGGGGCCGGCCGGGGAGCTGTTTTTT CASSVRRGPAGELFF
NA TRBJ1-5 TRBV12-3/TRBV12-4 NA TGTGCCAGCAGTTCTGATCAGCCCCAGCATTTT CASSSDQPQHF
NA TRBJ2-6 TRBV7-8 NA TGTGCCAGCAGCTCGGGGACCCCTGGGGCCAACGTCCTGACTTTC CASSSGTPGANVLTF
NA TRBJ1-2 TRBV5-5 NA TGTGCCAGCAGCGGGAACGTTGATGGTATCGGTGGCTACACCTTC CASSGNVDGIGGYTF
NA TRBJ1-1 TRBV7-6 NA TGTGCCAGCAGCTCCCCGGACAGAATGAACACTGAAGCTTTCTTT CASSSPDRMNTEAFF
NA TRBJ2-2 TRBV4-3 NA TGCGCCAGCAGCCAGGGGGCGACGAACACCGGGGAGCTGTTTTTT CASSQGATNTGELFF
few TRBJ2-1 TRBV7-3 NA TGTGCCAGCAGCTTGTATCCTAACAATGAGCAGTTCTTC CASSLYPNNEQFF
NA TRBJ1-2 TRBV24-1 NA TGTGCCACCAGTGATCTCAGGGGATCTGGCTACACCTTC CATSDLRGSGYTF
NA TRBJ1-2 TRBV19 NA TGTGCCAGTAGTCCTTCGGGACTTTTCCAACCCCTAATCTATGGCTACACCTTC CASSPSGLFQPLIYGYTF
once TRBJ2-1 TRBV5-1 TRBD2 TGCGCCAGCAGCTGGGTCCTAGCGGGGGGCTACAATGAGCAGTTCTTC CASSWVLAGGYNEQFF
NA TRBJ2-7 TRBV29-1 NA TGCAGCGTTGAACTGGGGCCCTACTCCTACGAGCAGTACTTC CSVELGPYSYEQYF
NA TRBJ2-7 TRBV29-1 TRBD2 TGCAGCGTCTCCCTTTTCGGGAGGGACTCCTACGAGCAGTACTTC CSVSLFGRDSYEQYF
NA TRBJ1-5 TRBV10-3 TRBD1 TGTGCCATCAGTCCTGGGACAGGCGGCTACAATCAGCCCCAGCATTTT CAISPGTGGYNQPQHF
NA TRBJ2-5 TRBV5-1 NA TGCGCCAGCAGCTTGGGCTTGGGAAGCCAAGAGACCCAGTACTTC CASSLGLGSQETQYF
NA TRBJ1-5 TRBV12-3/TRBV12-4 NA TGTGCCAGCAAACGCAGGCCTGAACAGCCCCAGCATTTT CASKRRPEQPQHF
NA TRBJ2-1 TRBV5-1 NA TGCGCCAGCAGCTTGGTGGGGCCTGACAGTGAGCAGTTCTTC CASSLVGPDSEQFF
NA TRBJ1-5 TRBV28 NA TGTGCCAGCAGGACCCCGGGGGTGCGGCAGCCCCAGCATTTT CASRTPGVRQPQHF
NA TRBJ2-7 TRBV9 TRBD2 TGTGCCAGCAGCGTAGAAGCGGGGGCCAGATGGGAGCAGTACTTC CASSVEAGARWEQYF
NA TRBJ1-4 TRBV5-1 TRBD1 TGCGCCAGCAGCTTGTCTCTTGCCCAGGGGGTTGGTGAAAAACTGTTTTTT CASSLSLAQGVGEKLFF